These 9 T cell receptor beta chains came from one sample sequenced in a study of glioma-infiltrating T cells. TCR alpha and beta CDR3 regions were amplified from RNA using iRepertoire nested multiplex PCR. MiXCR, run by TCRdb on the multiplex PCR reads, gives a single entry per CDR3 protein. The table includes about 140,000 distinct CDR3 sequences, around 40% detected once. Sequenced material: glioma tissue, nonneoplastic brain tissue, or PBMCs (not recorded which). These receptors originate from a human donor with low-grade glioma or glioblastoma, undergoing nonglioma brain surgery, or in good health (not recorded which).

The CDR3, as DNA: TGTGCCACCAGTGAAGGACTAGCGGGTATACAAGAGACCCAGTACTTC. Protein product: CATSEGLAGIQETQYF. The rearrangement links TRBV24-1 to TRBJ2-5, with 11 bases identical to TRBD2. The CDR3 is 16 residues long. Germline V CDR1 and CDR2: KGHDR, SFDVKD. The ends lost 4 bases at V and 2 bases at J; junction bases unmatched: 5.

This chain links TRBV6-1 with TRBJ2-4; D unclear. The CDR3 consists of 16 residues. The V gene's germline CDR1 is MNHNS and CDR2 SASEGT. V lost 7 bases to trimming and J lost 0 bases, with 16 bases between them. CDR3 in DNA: TGTGCCAGCAACCGCCCCACTCAGAAAGCCAAAAACATTCAGTACTTC. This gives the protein CASNRPTQKAKNIQYF.

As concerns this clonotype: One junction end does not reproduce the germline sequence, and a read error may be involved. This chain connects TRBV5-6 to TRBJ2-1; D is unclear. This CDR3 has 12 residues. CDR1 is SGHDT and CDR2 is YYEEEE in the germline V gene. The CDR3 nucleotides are TGTGCCAGCAGCTTGGCTACGGGCAACCGGCTCTTC. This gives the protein CASSLATGNRLF. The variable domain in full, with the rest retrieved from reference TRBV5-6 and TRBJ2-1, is DAGVTQSPTHLIKTRGQQVTLRCSPKSGHDTVSWYQQALGQGPQFIFQYYEEEERQRGNFPDRFSGHQFPNYSSELNVNALLLGDSALYLCASSLATGNRLFGPGTRLTVL.

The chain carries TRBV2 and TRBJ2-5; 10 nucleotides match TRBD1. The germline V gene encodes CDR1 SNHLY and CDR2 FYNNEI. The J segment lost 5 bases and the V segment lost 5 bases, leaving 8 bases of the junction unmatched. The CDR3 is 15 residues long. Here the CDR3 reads CASSKIDRGHETQYF. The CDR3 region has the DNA TGTGCCAGCAGTAAAATTGACAGGGGGCATGAGACCCAGTACTTC.

CDR3 nucleotides: TGTGCCAGTAGTCGGACTAGCGGGAGCGTGACGCAGTATTTT. Translation: CASSRTSGSVTQYF. The V gene is TRBV19, the J gene TRBJ2-3; the match to TRBD2 covers 13 bases. Germline-derived CDR1 and CDR2 are LNHDA and SQIVND (reference sequence). The ends lost 5 bases at V and 9 bases at J; junction bases unmatched: 5. The CDR3 has 14 residues. Using reference TRBV19 and TRBJ2-3 for the parts outside the CDR3, the full variable domain is DGGITQSPKYLFRKEGQNVTLSCEQNLNHDAMYWYRQDPGQGLRLIYYSQIVNDFQKGDIAEGYSVSREKKESFPLTVTSAQKNPTAFYLCASSRTSGSVTQYFGPGTRLTVL.

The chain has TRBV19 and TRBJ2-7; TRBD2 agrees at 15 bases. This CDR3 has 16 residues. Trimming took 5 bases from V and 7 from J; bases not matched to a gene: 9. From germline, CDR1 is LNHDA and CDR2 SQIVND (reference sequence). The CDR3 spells CASSLSRTSGRGEQYF. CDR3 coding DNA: TGTGCCAGTAGTCTATCACGGACTAGCGGGAGGGGAGAGCAGTACTTC.

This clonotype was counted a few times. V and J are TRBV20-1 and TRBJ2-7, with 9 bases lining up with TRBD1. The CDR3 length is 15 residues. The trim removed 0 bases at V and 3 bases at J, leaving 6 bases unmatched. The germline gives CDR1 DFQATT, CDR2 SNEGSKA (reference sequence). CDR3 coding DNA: TGCAGTGCTAGAGATCGGGGACAGGGCCTCTACGAGCAGTACTTC. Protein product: CSARDRGQGLYEQYF.

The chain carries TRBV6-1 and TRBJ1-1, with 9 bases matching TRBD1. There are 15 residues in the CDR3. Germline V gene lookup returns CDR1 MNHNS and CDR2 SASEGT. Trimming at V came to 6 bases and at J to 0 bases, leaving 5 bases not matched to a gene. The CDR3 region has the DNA TGTGCCAGCAGGTCCGGGACAGGGTTGAACACTGAAGCTTTCTTT. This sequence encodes CASRSGTGLNTEAFF.

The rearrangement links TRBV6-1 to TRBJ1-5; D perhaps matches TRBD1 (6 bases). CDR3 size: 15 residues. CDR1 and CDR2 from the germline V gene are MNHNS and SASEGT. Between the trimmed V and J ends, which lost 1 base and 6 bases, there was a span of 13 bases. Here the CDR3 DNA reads TGTGCCAGCAGTGAAGGTCCAGGGGAAGGTCAGCCCCAGCATTTT. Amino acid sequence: CASSEGPGEGQPQHF.